Presented here are 14 T cell receptor beta chains from one specimen sequenced in a study of T cells in localized non-small cell lung cancer. Assay: immunoSEQ multiplex PCR; the TCRdb copy retains only in-frame clones and omits some. The sample shows 20,000 to 25,000 clones, 92% of them seen only once. The sequenced sample was peripheral blood, obtained before any cancer treatment. The origin of the receptors is a woman aged 40-75 years with stage I lung adenocarcinoma.

This chain connects TRBV6-1 to TRBJ2-4; TRBD1 agrees at 8 bases. Germline lookup yields CDR1 MNHNS and CDR2 SASEGT. V lost 4 bases, J lost 1 base, and 9 bases stayed unmatched. The CDR3 consists of 17 residues. The CDR3 protein is CASSGGQGTSAKNIQYF. The CDR3 region has the DNA TGTGCCAGCAGTGGCGGACAGGGCACCTCTGCCAAAAACATTCAGTACTTC.

The chain is built from TRBV19 and TRBJ1-5, with D tentatively TRBD1 (5 bases). CDR3 length: 14 residues. Per the germline V gene, CDR1 is LNHDA and CDR2 is SQIVND (reference sequence). V gave up 4 bases and J gave up 6 bases, with 13 bases separating them. This chain's CDR3 is CASSNTPRGQPQHF. The CDR3 bases are TGTGCCAGTAGTAACACCCCTAGGGGTCAGCCCCAGCATTTT.

V and J are TRBV10-3 and TRBJ2-1; TRBD2 agrees at 8 bases. CDR3 length: 15 residues. The V segment lost 7 bases and the J segment 9 bases; nucleotides outside the gene matches: 14. Germline loops: CDR1 ENHRY, CDR2 SYGVKD. CDR3 sequence: CAITRDPGGVGEQFF. The DNA of the CDR3 is TGTGCCATCACCCGGGACCCGGGAGGGGTAGGTGAGCAGTTCTTC.

V usage is TRBV5-1 and J usage is TRBJ2-5; 8 bases are a match to TRBD2. The CDR3 consists of 15 residues. V lost 4 bases and J lost 5; bases outside the gene matches: 10. CDR1 is SGHRS, CDR2 YFSETQ, per germline. The CDR3 DNA sequence: TGCGCCAGCAGCCGGGCGGGGGGCGCGAGGGAGACCCAGTACTTC. Its translation: CASSRAGGARETQYF. Variable domain in full (rest from reference TRBV5-1 and TRBJ2-5): KAGVTQTPRYLIKTRGQQVTLSCSPISGHRSVSWYQQTPGQGLQFLFEYFSETQRNKGNFPGRFSGRQFSNSRSEMNVSTLELGDSALYLCASSRAGGARETQYFGPGTRLLVL.

This CDR3 is CASSPKLLAKNIQYF. As DNA, the CDR3 is TGTGCCAGCAGTCCTAAACTACTAGCCAAAAACATTCAGTACTTC. J is TRBJ2-4 and V is TRBV27; D not resolved. Germline loops: CDR1 MNHEY, CDR2 SMNVEV (reference sequence). The CDR3 covers 15 residues. Trimming pared 5 bases from V and 0 bases from J, leaving 11 bases between.

The chain combines TRBV6-5 with TRBJ2-5; 7 positions match TRBD1. Germline CDR1 MNHEY, CDR2 SVGAGI. The CDR3 sequence is 15 residues long. V gave up 0 bases and J gave up 4 bases; unmatched junction bases: 5. CDR3 DNA sequence: TGTGCCAGCAGTTACTCGAAACAGGGGTCAGAGACCCAGTACTTC. Protein product: CASSYSKQGSETQYF.

The J gene is TRBJ2-1, the V gene TRBV2; 9 bases fit TRBD2. CDR1 is SNHLY and CDR2 is FYNNEI in the germline V gene. The CDR3 has 14 residues. Losses at the gene ends were 9 bases for V and 3 bases for J; bases not matched to a gene: 6. CDR3 residues: CASRSSGNYNEQFF. In nucleotides, the CDR3 is TGTGCCAGTCGTTCTAGCGGGAACTACAATGAGCAGTTCTTC.

The chain has TRBV2 and TRBJ1-1; no firm D call. CDR3 length: 13 amino acids. Trimming stripped 6 bases from V and 5 bases from J, with 13 bases between. Germline CDR1 is SNHLY and CDR2 is FYNNEI. The CDR3 nucleotides read TGTGCCAGCAGCCGGCGTCAAGGGACTGAAGCTTTCTTT. Its protein is CASSRRQGTEAFF. Supplemented by reference TRBV2 and TRBJ1-1, the full variable domain reads EPEVTQTPSHQVTQMGQEVILRCVPISNHLYFYWYRQILGQKVEFLVSFYNNEISEKSEIFDDQFSVERPDGSNFTLKIRSTKLEDSAMYFCASSRRQGTEAFFGQGTRLTVV.

The chain uses TRBV6-5 and TRBJ2-1; 9 bases fit TRBD2. The CDR3 length is 15 residues. Germline lookup yields CDR1 MNHEY and CDR2 SVGAGI. With 4 bases clipped from V and 1 base from J, the junction kept 2 bases outside the gene matches. The CDR3 DNA is TGTGCCAGCAGTTTGCGGGAGGGGTCCTACAATGAGCAGTTCTTC. It is translated as CASSLREGSYNEQFF.

Here the CDR3 DNA reads TGTGCCAGCCGCCCGGACAGGGGAGCTCATAGCAATCAGCCCCAGCATTTT. Amino acid sequence: CASRPDRGAHSNQPQHF. V usage is TRBV9 and J usage is TRBJ1-5, with 9 bases lining up with TRBD1. V shed 7 bases, J shed 0 bases, and the junction held 11 bases outside the gene matches. Germline V gene sequence: CDR1 SGDLS, CDR2 YYNGEE. The CDR3 length is 17 residues.

The CDR3 here is CASSELVGGEQYF. The CDR3 coding sequence is TGTGCCAGCAGTGAATTGGTGGGTGGGGAGCAGTACTTC. This chain connects TRBV2 to TRBJ2-7; no clear D gene. Trimming removed 2 bases at V and 7 bases at J, with 12 bases between. CDR3 size: 13 residues. CDR1 and CDR2 (germline): SNHLY, FYNNEI. Using reference TRBV2 and TRBJ2-7 for the parts outside the CDR3, the full variable domain is EPEVTQTPSHQVTQMGQEVILRCVPISNHLYFYWYRQILGQKVEFLVSFYNNEISEKSEIFDDQFSVERPDGSNFTLKIRSTKLEDSAMYFCASSELVGGEQYFGPGTRLTVT.

The chain is built from TRBV4-1 and TRBJ1-4; a possible D gene is TRBD1 (6 bases). V shed 5 bases and J shed 8 bases, with 15 bases lying between them. The CDR3 spans 14 residues. CDR1 and CDR2 (germline): MGHRA, YSYEKL. The CDR3 loop reads CASSASQGKEKLFF. CDR3 nucleotides: TGCGCCAGCAGCGCATCACAGGGCAAAGAAAAACTGTTTTTT.

The chain carries TRBV5-1 and TRBJ2-1, with D unclear. In germline, CDR1 is SGHRS, CDR2 YFSETQ. V was pared by 0 bases and J by 0 bases, with 4 bases between. There are 14 residues in the CDR3. CDR3 in DNA: TGCGCCAGCAGCTTGGAAGTCTCCTACAATGAGCAGTTCTTC. Encoded protein: CASSLEVSYNEQFF. The entire variable domain, with the rest obtained from reference TRBV5-1 and TRBJ2-1, is as follows: KAGVTQTPRYLIKTRGQQVTLSCSPISGHRSVSWYQQTPGQGLQFLFEYFSETQRNKGNFPGRFSGRQFSNSRSEMNVSTLELGDSALYLCASSLEVSYNEQFFGPGTRLTVL.

The chain is built from TRBV18 and TRBJ2-1; possible D gene TRBD2, 6 bases. Trimming removed 0 bases at V and 9 bases at J, with 18 bases between. The CDR3 sequence is 16 residues long. From germline, CDR1 is KGHSH and CDR2 LQKENI. The CDR3 sequence: CASSPPGGVGFREQFF. The DNA for the CDR3 is TGTGCCAGCTCACCACCGGGGGGTGTAGGGTTTCGTGAGCAGTTCTTC.